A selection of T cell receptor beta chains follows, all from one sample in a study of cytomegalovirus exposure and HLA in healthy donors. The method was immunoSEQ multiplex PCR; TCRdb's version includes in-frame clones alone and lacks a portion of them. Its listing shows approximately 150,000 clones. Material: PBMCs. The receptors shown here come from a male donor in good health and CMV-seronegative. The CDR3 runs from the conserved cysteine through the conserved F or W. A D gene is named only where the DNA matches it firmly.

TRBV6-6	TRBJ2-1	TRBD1	TGTGCCAGCAGCCGGGACAGGGTTGAGCAGTTCTTC	CASSRDRVEQFF
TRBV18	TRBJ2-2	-	TGTGCCAGCTCACCACCTGGGAGGACCGGGGAGCTGTTTTTT	CASSPPGRTGELFF
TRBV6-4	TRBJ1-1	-	TGTGCCAGCAGCACAGACCACTTGAACACTGAAGCTTTCTTT	CASSTDHLNTEAFF
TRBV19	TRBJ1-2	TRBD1	TGTGCCAGTAGTACCTCGGACAGGGATGCAGCCTATGGCTACACCTTC	CASSTSDRDAAYGYTF
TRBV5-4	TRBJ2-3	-	TGTGCCAGCAGCAGCTCGAGGAAGGGCACAGATACGCAGTATTTT	CASSSSRKGTDTQYF
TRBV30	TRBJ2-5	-	TGTGCCTGGAGTGTAGGGGTGGATGTGGCAGGGGAGTACTTC	CAWSVGVDVAGEYF
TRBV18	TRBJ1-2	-	TGTGCCAGCTCACTGCGTCAGGGCGATTCTCGCGGCTACACCTTC	CASSLRQGDSRGYTF
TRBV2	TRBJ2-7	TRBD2	TGTGCCAGCAGTGTAAGACTAGCGTTAGGATACGAGCAGTACTTC	CASSVRLALGYEQYF
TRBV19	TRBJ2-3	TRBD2	TGTGCCAGTAGTAGGGCGGGACTAGCGGGAGGGCTTCGCACAGATACGCAGTATTTT	CASSRAGLAGGLRTDTQYF
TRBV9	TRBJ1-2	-	TGTGCCAGCAGCGGTATAGCCCCTGTGACGAGTCCCAAATCCACCTCCCTATATGGCTACACCTTC	CASSGIAPVTSPKSTSLYGYTF
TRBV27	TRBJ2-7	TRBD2	TGTGCCAGCAGTTTCGGGGGGATTGGGTACGAGCAGTACTTC	CASSFGGIGYEQYF
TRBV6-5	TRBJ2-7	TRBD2	TGTGCCAGCAGCCGAGGGACTAGCGGGACCTACGAGCAGTACTTC	CASSRGTSGTYEQYF
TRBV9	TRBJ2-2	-	TGTGCCAGCAGCGTAGGCGGGGTTAACACCGGGGAGCTGTTTTTT	CASSVGGVNTGELFF
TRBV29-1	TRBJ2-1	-	TGCAGCGTTGACGGCCAGGGGAATGAGCAGTTCTTC	CSVDGQGNEQFF
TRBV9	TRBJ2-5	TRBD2	TGTGCCAGCAGCGTAGATTATTTTCTAGCGGGAGGCGGCGGGGAGACCCAGTACTTC	CASSVDYFLAGGGGETQYF
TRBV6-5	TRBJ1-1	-	TGTGCCAGCACCCAGGGCAGTGGAGTCCCTGAAGCTTTCTTT	CASTQGSGVPEAFF
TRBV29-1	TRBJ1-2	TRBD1	TGCAGCGTAGGGGCCGGGACAGGGGACTATGGCTACACCTTC	CSVGAGTGDYGYTF
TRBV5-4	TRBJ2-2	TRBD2	TGTGCCAGCAGCTTGGGGCTAGCGGGAGCTACCGGGGAGCTGTTTTTT	CASSLGLAGATGELFF
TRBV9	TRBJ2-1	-	TGTGCCAGCAGCGGAGCGGTCAGCTCCTACAATGAGCAGTTCTTC	CASSGAVSSYNEQFF
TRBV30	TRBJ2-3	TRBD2	TGTGCCTGGAGACCCCGGACTAGCGGAATTAGCACAGATACGCAGTATTTT	CAWRPRTSGISTDTQYF
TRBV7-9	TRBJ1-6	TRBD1	TGTGCCAGCAGCTGGACAGGGGACAATTCACCCCTCCACTTT	CASSWTGDNSPLHF
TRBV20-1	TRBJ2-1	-	TGCAGTGCTAGAGGGGTCGGGGAGCAGTTCTTC	CSARGVGEQFF
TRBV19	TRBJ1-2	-	TGTGCCAGTAGTATAAACACAGGGAACTATGGCTACACCTTC	CASSINTGNYGYTF
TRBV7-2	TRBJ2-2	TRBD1	TGTGCCAGCAGCATCACGACAGGGGTGGAGCTGTTTTTT	CASSITTGVELFF